The source of this TCR beta chain is a study of blood T cell repertoires in COVID-19. For the study at large: The study drew acute and convalescent COVID-19 samples from the United States, Italy and Spain. T cells, B-cell-depleted T cells, or PBMCs supplied cDNA or gDNA.

Authors' methods: Amplification of reference gene primers provided the estimated nucleated cell counts. The protocol was immunoSEQ multiplex PCR, while the TCRdb copy is restricted to in-frame clones and leaves out a portion. D and trimming come from the DNA, and the V and J calls and clone size come from that table. This table has around 300,000 clones, more than 75% appearing once. Regarding this clone: The same CDR3 arises from other DNA sequences in this sample as well.

Germline CDR1 reads LGHDT; CDR2 reads YNNKEL (reference sequence). The CDR3 runs to 13 residues. Trimming took 1 base from V and 4 from J, leaving 7 bases between them. Sequenced material: peripheral blood. The rearrangement links TRBV3-1 (or the pseudogene TRBV3-2) to TRBJ1-2; D may be TRBD1 (6 bases). The TCR sequence derives from a young woman who had recovered from COVID-19. For the CDR3, the DNA is TGTGCCAGCAGCCAAGGACAGGTCTATGGCTACACCTTC. As protein: CASSQGQVYGYTF.